This TCR delta chain was captured by sequencing in a study of gamma-delta T cells after stem cell transplantation. CDR3 size: 15 residues. Germline CDR1 is TSWWSYY and CDR2 is QGS. TCRdb re-called the RT-PCR reads through CATT. This sample has a few thousand delta-chain clones, with 3% to 4.5% found just once. A note on this clone: TCRdb shows a much larger clone's protein in place of this DNA's translation, and the two differ at residue 13, likely through a read error; the protein shown is translated from the DNA.

V gene TRDV1 combines with J gene TRDJ1; maybe TRDD3 (6 bases). The origin of this receptor is a human donor. It is not recorded whose cells these are; they may come from a transplant donor. Sample: gamma-delta T cells. In DNA form, the CDR3 reads TGTGCTCTTGAGTGTTGCCTGGGGATTACCGATAAACCCATCTTT. Translating it yields CALECCLGITDKPIF.